The next 22 T cell receptor beta chains were all read from a single sample in a study of CD8 T cells in ankylosing spondylitis. Via MiXCR, TCRdb re-called the 5' RACE reads, giving one row per CDR3 protein. The sample lists about 220,000 distinct CDR3 sequences, 20% to 30% seen once, with 5% to 8% in the top ten. Sequencing was performed on blood, either unsorted or a sorted T cell fraction (not recorded which). These receptors were collected from a male donor with ankylosing spondylitis or in good health (not recorded which).

This clonotype was counted a few times. The gene calls are TRBV29-1 and TRBJ2-1, with TRBD2 matching 11 bases. The V and J ends lost 6 bases and 4 bases, in that order; junction bases with no gene match: 5. Germline V gene sequence: CDR1 SQVTM, CDR2 ANQGSEA. This CDR3 has 14 residues. The CDR3 region is CSVRLAGGYNEQFF. The CDR3, as DNA: TGCAGCGTCCGGCTAGCGGGAGGTTACAATGAGCAGTTCTTC.

This clonotype came up many times. V gene TRBV4-1 combines with J gene TRBJ2-5; no definite D call. The CDR3 consists of 13 residues. The germline V and J ends were trimmed by 0 bases and 7 bases, with 9 bases remaining between them. CDR1 MGHRA and CDR2 YSYEKL come from the germline V gene. This CDR3 is CASSQDLVATQYF. The DNA of the CDR3 is TGCGCCAGCAGCCAAGATCTTGTTGCGACCCAGTACTTC.

V is TRBV5-6 and J is TRBJ2-5, with D unresolved. The germline V gene encodes CDR1 SGHDT and CDR2 YYEEEE. V was shortened by 1 base and J by 4 bases, with 5 bases between the two germline ends. This CDR3 has 12 amino acids. CDR3 sequence (DNA): TGTGCCAGCAGCTTGTATCGAGAGACCCAGTACTTC. This gives the protein CASSLYRETQYF.

This clonotype was counted only a few times. The chain employs TRBV29-1 and TRBJ2-7; D gene unclear. CDR1 is SQVTM, CDR2 ANQGSEA, per germline. CDR3 size: 14 residues. Trimming shortened V by 6 bases and J by 5 bases, and 20 bases separated the two germline ends. CDR3 nucleotide sequence: TGCAGCGTGCGAGATAGGACGGCAATGGACGAGCAGTACTTC. Protein sequence: CSVRDRTAMDEQYF.

This clonotype has at least ten counts. CDR3 coding DNA: TGCAGTGCTAGAACGACTAGCGGGAGCAATGAGCAGTTCTTC. It specifies CSARTTSGSNEQFF. The chain links TRBV20-1 to TRBJ2-1; 12 bases match TRBD2. Per germline, CDR1 DFQATT and CDR2 SNEGSKA (reference sequence). CDR3 size: 14 residues. Trimming cost V 2 bases and J 6 bases; bases outside gene matches: 2.

At least ten counts were recorded for this clonotype. V is TRBV20-1 and J is TRBJ2-5, with 8 bases aligning to TRBD1. The trim removed 5 bases at V and 4 bases at J, leaving 3 bases unmatched. The CDR3 covers 12 residues. CDR1 and CDR2 (germline): DFQATT, SNEGSKA (reference sequence). CDR3 coding DNA: TGCAGTGCTCGACAGGGGAGAGAGACCCAGTACTTC. Translated: CSARQGRETQYF.

This clonotype has ten or more counts. This chain uses TRBV29-1 with TRBJ1-2; maybe TRBD1 (6 bases). Deletions cut 2 bases from V and 7 bases from J, with 17 bases between. In germline, CDR1 is SQVTM, CDR2 ANQGSEA. The CDR3 consists of 14 residues. The chain's CDR3 is CSVEKAGVGRGYTF. CDR3 nucleotides: TGCAGCGTTGAAAAGGCAGGGGTGGGTCGTGGCTACACCTTC. Full variable domain (missing parts from reference TRBV29-1 and TRBJ1-2): SAVISQKPSRDICQRGTSLTIQCQVDSQVTMMFWYRQQPGQSLTLIATANQGSEATYESGFVIDKFPISRPNLTFSTLTVSNMSPEDSSIYLCSVEKAGVGRGYTFGSGTRLTVV.

This clonotype was recorded at least ten times. This rearrangement joins TRBV5-5 to TRBJ2-3; 8 nucleotides align to TRBD2. CDR1 SGHKS and CDR2 YYEKEE come from the germline V gene (reference sequence). The CDR3 spans 16 residues. V was clipped by 3 bases and J by 0 bases; unmatched bases: 6. The CDR3 here is CASSSTSGGSTDTQYF. DNA of the CDR3: TGTGCCAGCAGCTCCACTAGCGGAGGAAGCACAGATACGCAGTATTTT.

This clonotype was seen ten or more times. The rearrangement uses TRBV12-3 or TRBV12-4 and TRBJ1-2; no clear D gene. The CDR3 totals 13 residues. V was cut by 6 bases and J by 2 bases, with 10 bases left in between. DNA of the CDR3: TGTGCCAGCAGCGTCACACGGAACTATGGCTACACCTTC. Its translation: CASSVTRNYGYTF.

This clonotype was recorded at least ten times. The chain has TRBV20-1 and TRBJ2-7; D is unresolved. The germline CDR1 and CDR2 sequences are DFQATT and SNEGSKA (reference sequence). The ends were cut back, 6 bases at V and 0 bases at J, with 18 bases in the middle. The CDR3 contains 15 residues. CDR3 nucleotide sequence: TGCAGTGCCTCACACCTCGAGACCAGCTCCTACGAGCAGTACTTC. It specifies CSASHLETSSYEQYF.

The V and J genes are TRBV10-3 and TRBJ2-1; 10 bases are a match to TRBD2. The CDR3 consists of 17 residues. The germline V gene has CDR1 ENHRY and CDR2 SYGVKD. Trimming at V came to 2 bases and at J to 0 bases, leaving 4 bases not matched to a gene. In DNA form, the CDR3 reads TGTGCCATCAGTGAGACTAGCGGGGCGAGCTCCTACAATGAGCAGTTCTTC. Its translation is CAISETSGASSYNEQFF.

The chain links TRBV4-3 to TRBJ2-7; D may be TRBD2 (7 bases). V was clipped by 0 bases and J by 7 bases, with 16 bases between them. Germline CDR1 is LGHNA and CDR2 is YSLEER. There are 15 residues in the CDR3. The CDR3 bases are TGCGCCAGCAGCCAAGACTACGGGGGGCCGGGGGAGCAGTACTTC. It is translated as CASSQDYGGPGEQYF.

This clonotype showed up just a few times. The rearrangement uses TRBV20-1 and TRBJ2-1; TRBD2 aligns across 8 bases. The V gene end was trimmed by 4 bases and the J gene end by 2 bases; junction bases not matched to a gene: 7. Germline CDR1 reads DFQATT; CDR2 reads SNEGSKA (reference sequence). CDR3 length: 15 amino acids. CDR3 DNA: TGCAGTGCTACCCGACTAGCGAGCCCCTACAATGAGCAGTTCTTC. Its protein is CSATRLASPYNEQFF.

In its sample, this clonotype was seen many times. The V and J genes are TRBV7-8 and TRBJ2-1, with a tentative D call TRBD2 (5 bases). V lost 5 bases to trimming and J lost 8 bases, with 16 bases between them. CDR3 length: 14 amino acids. Germline V gene lookup returns CDR1 SGHVS and CDR2 FQNEAQ. CDR3 region: CASSPFGESDEQFF. The DNA for the CDR3 is TGTGCCAGCAGCCCATTTGGGGAGTCGGATGAGCAGTTCTTC.

V is TRBV3-1 and J is TRBJ1-6, with 9 bases identical to TRBD1. This CDR3 is built from 14 residues. Trimming cost V 4 bases and J 10 bases; bases outside gene matches: 5. CDR1 and CDR2 (germline): LGHDT, YNNKEL (reference sequence). CDR3 sequence reads: CASSPDRGESPLHF. The CDR3 bases are TGTGCCAGCAGCCCGGACAGGGGAGAATCACCCCTCCACTTT.

The chain couples TRBV27 to TRBJ1-1, with TRBD1 identical over 7 bases. This CDR3 region has 17 residues. V dropped 6 bases and J dropped 4; count of bases not matched to a gene: 17. Germline V gene sequence: CDR1 MNHEY, CDR2 SMNVEV (reference sequence). The CDR3 DNA follows: TGTGCCAGCAGCTCAAGACCCCCGGGACAGCGAAGCACTGAAGCTTTCTTT. Its translation is CASSSRPPGQRSTEAFF.

The genes are TRBV5-1 and TRBJ2-5; D unclear. Germline CDR1 is SGHRS and CDR2 is YFSETQ. The CDR3 loop spans 13 amino acids. V was cut by 2 bases and J by 3 bases, with 8 bases left in between. In DNA, the CDR3 is TGCGCCAGCAGCTTAACTTACAAAGAGACCCAGTACTTC. It encodes CASSLTYKETQYF.

This clonotype came up a few times. CDR3 nucleotides: TGCAGTGCTAGGAGCCTCTCAGCGGCTTACAATGAGCAGTTCTTC. This translates into CSARSLSAAYNEQFF. V is TRBV20-1 and J is TRBJ2-1, with a tentative D call TRBD2 (5 bases). V shed 3 bases and J shed 4 bases, with 16 bases lying between them. Germline V gene data show CDR1 as DFQATT and CDR2 as SNEGSKA (reference sequence). The CDR3 spans 15 residues.

This clonotype was recorded many times. The V gene is TRBV6-1, the J gene TRBJ2-7; D possibly corresponds to TRBD2 (6 bases). The germline V gene encodes CDR1 MNHNS and CDR2 SASEGT. The CDR3 runs to 15 residues. V dropped 5 bases and J dropped 4 bases, with 18 bases sitting between them. The DNA for the CDR3 is TGTGCCAGCAGTCCCCTCGCGGGGCTAGGTTACGAGCAGTACTTC. It specifies CASSPLAGLGYEQYF.

In this sample, this clonotype turned up a few times. V and J are TRBV6-2 or TRBV6-3 and TRBJ2-1; 11 bases agree with TRBD2. CDR1 and CDR2 (germline): MNHEY, SVGEGT. CDR3 length equals 15 residues. Trimming took 2 bases from V and 9 from J; bases not matched to a gene: 6. As DNA, the CDR3 is TGTGCCAGCAGTTACGGGACTAGCGGAGGTACTGAGCAGTTCTTC. It encodes CASSYGTSGGTEQFF.

This clonotype was detected many times. One end of the junction varies from germline; a read error may be responsible. The chain is built from TRBV4-2 and TRBJ2-1; the match to TRBD2 covers 8 bases. Per germline, CDR1 LGHNA and CDR2 YNFKEQ. CDR3 length: 13 amino acids. DNA of the CDR3: TGTGCCAGCCGCCAAGGGCGGGAGGATGAGCAGTTCTTC. It specifies CASRQGREDEQFF.

The chain couples TRBV20-1 to TRBJ2-7, with D possibly TRBD1 on 6 matching bases. CDR3 length: 14 residues. Germline assignment: CDR1 DFQATT and CDR2 SNEGSKA (reference sequence). Trimming removed 3 bases at V and 4 bases at J, with 16 bases between. The CDR3 nucleotides are TGCAGTGCTAGCCGTCCACAGGGCGGGTACGAGCAGTACTTC. It yields the protein CSASRPQGGYEQYF.